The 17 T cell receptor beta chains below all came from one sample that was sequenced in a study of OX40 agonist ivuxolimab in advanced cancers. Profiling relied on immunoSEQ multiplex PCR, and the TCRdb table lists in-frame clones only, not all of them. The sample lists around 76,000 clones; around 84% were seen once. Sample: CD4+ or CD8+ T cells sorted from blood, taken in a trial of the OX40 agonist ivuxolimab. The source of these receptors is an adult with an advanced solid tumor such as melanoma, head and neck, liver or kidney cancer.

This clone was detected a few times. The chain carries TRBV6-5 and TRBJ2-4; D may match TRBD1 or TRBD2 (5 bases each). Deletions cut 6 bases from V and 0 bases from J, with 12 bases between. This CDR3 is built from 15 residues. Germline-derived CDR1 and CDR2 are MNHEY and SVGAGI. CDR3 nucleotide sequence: TGTGCCAGCAGAACAGGCGGACTAGCCAAAAACATTCAGTACTTC. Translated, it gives CASRTGGLAKNIQYF.

CDR3 DNA: TGTGCCAGCAGTTGGGAGCAGGGGGCTGGCGGGGAGCTGTTTTTT. Translating it yields CASSWEQGAGGELFF. The chain combines TRBV6-6 with TRBJ2-2; 8 nucleotides match TRBD1. The junction had 8 bases not matched to a gene; V was cut back by 4 bases and J by 7 bases. There are 15 residues in the CDR3. Per the germline V gene, CDR1 is MNHNY and CDR2 is SVGAGI (reference sequence).

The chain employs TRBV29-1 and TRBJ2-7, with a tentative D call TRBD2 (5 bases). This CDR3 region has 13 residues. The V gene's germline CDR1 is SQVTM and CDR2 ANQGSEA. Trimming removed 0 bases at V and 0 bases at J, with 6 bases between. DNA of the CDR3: TGCAGCGTTGAAGAGAGGGCCTCCTACGAGCAGTACTTC. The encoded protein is CSVEERASYEQYF.

The CDR3 bases are TGTGCCAGCGGACAGGGGGCAGATACGCAGTATTTT. It yields the protein CASGQGADTQYF. This chain joins TRBV11-2 and TRBJ2-3, with 10 bases matching TRBD1. Germline V gene lookup returns CDR1 SGHAT and CDR2 FQNNGV. J lost 4 bases, V lost 8 bases, and 0 bases had no gene match. The CDR3 length is 12 residues.

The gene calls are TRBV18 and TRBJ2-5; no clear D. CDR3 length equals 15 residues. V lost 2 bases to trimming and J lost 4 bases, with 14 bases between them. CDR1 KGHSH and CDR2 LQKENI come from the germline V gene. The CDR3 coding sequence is TGTGCCAGCTCACCAACTTATGTGAAGGTAGAGACCCAGTACTTC. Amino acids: CASSPTYVKVETQYF.

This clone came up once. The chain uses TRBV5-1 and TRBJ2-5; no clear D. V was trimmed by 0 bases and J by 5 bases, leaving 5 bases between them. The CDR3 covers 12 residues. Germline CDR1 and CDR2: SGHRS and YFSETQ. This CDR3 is CASSLVGETQYF. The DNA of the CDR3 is TGCGCCAGCAGCTTGGTGGGGGAGACCCAGTACTTC.

The CDR3 protein is CASSIDGTGAYEQYF. The CDR3 nucleotides read TGTGCCAGTAGTATAGATGGGACAGGGGCCTACGAGCAGTACTTC. V and J are TRBV19 and TRBJ2-7; 10 bases align to TRBD1. Unmatched junction bases numbered 1, after V lost 0 bases and J lost 2 bases. CDR3 length equals 15 residues. Looked up from germline, CDR1 is LNHDA and CDR2 is SQIVND (reference sequence).

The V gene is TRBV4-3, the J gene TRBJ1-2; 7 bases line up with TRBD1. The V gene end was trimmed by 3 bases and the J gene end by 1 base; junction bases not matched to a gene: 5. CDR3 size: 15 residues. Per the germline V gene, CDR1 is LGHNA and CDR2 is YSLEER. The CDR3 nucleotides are TGCGCCAGCAGCCAGCGCGACAGGGTTAACTATGGCTACACCTTC. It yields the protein CASSQRDRVNYGYTF.

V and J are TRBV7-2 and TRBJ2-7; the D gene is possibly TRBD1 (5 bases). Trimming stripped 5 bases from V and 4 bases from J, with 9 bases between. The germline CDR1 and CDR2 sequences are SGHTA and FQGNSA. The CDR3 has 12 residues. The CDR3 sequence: CASSRRTYEQYF. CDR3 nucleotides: TGTGCCAGCAGCCGCCGGACATACGAGCAGTACTTC.

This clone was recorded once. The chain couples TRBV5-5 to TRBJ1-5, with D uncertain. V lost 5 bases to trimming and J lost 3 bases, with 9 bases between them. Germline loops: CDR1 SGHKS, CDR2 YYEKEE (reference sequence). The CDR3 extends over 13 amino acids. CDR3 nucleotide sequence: TGTGCCAGCAGTTTCATAGTCAATCAGCCCCAGCATTTT. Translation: CASSFIVNQPQHF.

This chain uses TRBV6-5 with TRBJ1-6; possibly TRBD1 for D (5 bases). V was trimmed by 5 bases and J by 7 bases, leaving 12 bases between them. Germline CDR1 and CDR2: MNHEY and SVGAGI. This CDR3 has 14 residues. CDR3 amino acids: CASSATGSNSPLHF. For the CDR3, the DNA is TGTGCCAGCAGTGCCACAGGCTCAAATTCACCCCTCCACTTT.

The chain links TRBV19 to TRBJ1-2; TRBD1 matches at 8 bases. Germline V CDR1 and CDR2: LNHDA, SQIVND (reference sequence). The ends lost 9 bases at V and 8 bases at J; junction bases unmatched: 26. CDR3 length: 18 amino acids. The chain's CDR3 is CARSESPWTGHISGGYTF. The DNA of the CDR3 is TGTGCCAGATCGGAATCCCCCTGGACAGGGCACATCTCGGGGGGCTACACCTTC.

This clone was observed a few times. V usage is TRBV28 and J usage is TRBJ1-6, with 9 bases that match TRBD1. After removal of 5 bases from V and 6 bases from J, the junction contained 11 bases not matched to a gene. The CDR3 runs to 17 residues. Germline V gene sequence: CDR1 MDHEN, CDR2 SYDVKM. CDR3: CASSPPRRTGANSPLHF. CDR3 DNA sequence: TGTGCCAGCAGTCCCCCGAGGAGGACAGGGGCTAATTCACCCCTCCACTTT.

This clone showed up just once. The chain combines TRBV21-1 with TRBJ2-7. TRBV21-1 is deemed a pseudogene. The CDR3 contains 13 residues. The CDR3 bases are TGTGCCAGCAGCATCGGACGATCCTACGAGCAGTACTTC. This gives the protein CASSIGRSYEQYF.

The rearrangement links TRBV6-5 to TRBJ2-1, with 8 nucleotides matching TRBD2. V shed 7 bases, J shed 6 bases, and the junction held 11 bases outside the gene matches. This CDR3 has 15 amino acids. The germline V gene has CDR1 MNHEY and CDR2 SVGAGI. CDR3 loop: CASTLAGRHGNEQFF. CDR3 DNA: TGTGCCAGCACGCTAGCGGGTCGGCACGGCAATGAGCAGTTCTTC.

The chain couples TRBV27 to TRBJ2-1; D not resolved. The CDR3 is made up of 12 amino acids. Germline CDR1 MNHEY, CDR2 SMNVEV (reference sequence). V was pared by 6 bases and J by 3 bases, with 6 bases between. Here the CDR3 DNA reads TGTGCCAGCAGGGGATTCTACAATGAGCAGTTCTTC. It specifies CASRGFYNEQFF.

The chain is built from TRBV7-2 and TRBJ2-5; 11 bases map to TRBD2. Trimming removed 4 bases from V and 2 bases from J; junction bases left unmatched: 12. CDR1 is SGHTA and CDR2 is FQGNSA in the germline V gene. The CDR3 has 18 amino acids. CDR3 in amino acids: CASSSYPLAGGRQETQYF. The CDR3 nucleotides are TGTGCCAGCAGCTCCTACCCCCTAGCGGGGGGCCGACAAGAGACCCAGTACTTC.